The following is a T cell receptor beta chain sequence with its context. Its antigen is still unknown. Qualities for individual bases were not recorded, and no much larger clone is one base off. The sample belongs to a study of control samples from healthy donors and cancer patients (dated by TCRdb to about 2020). V is cut back by 5 bases and J by 3 bases, with 8 bases in the junction unmatched. The CDR3 contains 15 residues, cysteine and phenylalanine counted. Of all the DNA, just the CDR3 is kept, 45 bases in frame from base 1. The germline V gene yields KGHDR for CDR1 and SFDVKD for CDR2. The library was obtained by the immunoSEQ multiplex PCR assay. Held by TCRdb, this immuneACCESS table contains in-frame sequences only and omits some clones. Under half of the omission traces to an unresolved V gene where checked; the cause of the rest is unknown. Across this sample there are about 51,000 clones, with around nine tenths seen only once. The ten largest make up more than 1.5% of the sample.

The sequence was obtained from a man aged 35-49 years with colorectal cancer. The chain joins TRBV24-1 to TRBJ2-7; 8 of the junction bases match TRBD1. The sample was PBMCs. The CDR3 sequence is CATSGTGGPNYEQYF. The nucleotide sequence is given as TGTGCCACCAGTGGTACAGGGGGACCGAACTACGAGCAGTACTTC.